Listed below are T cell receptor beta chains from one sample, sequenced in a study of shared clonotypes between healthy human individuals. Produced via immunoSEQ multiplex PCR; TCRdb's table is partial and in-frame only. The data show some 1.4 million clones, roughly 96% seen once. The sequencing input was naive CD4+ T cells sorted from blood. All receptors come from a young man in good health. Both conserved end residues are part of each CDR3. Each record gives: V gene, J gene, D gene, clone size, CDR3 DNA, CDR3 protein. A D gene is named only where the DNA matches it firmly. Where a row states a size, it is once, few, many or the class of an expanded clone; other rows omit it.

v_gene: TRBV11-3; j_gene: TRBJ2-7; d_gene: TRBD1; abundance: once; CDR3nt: TGTGCCAGCAGCATTAACCGGGACAGTGACATCGAGCAGTACTTC; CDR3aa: CASSINRDSDIEQYF
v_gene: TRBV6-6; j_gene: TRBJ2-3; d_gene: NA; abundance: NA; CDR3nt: TGTGCCAGCATGTGGCAGAGAGAAGATACGCAGTATTTT; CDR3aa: CASMWQREDTQYF
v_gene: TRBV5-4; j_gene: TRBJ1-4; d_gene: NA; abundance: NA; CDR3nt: TGTGCCAGCAGCTTGGTCGGGTCTAATGAAAAACTGTTTTTT; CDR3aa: CASSLVGSNEKLFF
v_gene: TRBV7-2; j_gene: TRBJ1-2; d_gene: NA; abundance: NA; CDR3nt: TGTGCCAGCAGCTTAGCAGGGACGCGGAATTTTTATGGCTACACCTTC; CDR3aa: CASSLAGTRNFYGYTF
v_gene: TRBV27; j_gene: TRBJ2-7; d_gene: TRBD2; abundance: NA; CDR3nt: TGTGCCAGCAGCTCGGGACTAGCGGGAGACGAGCAGTACTTC; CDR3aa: CASSSGLAGDEQYF
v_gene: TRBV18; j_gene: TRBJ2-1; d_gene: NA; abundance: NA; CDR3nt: TGTGCCAGCTCACTGGGACGGGTGGACAATGAGCAGTTCTTC; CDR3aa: CASSLGRVDNEQFF
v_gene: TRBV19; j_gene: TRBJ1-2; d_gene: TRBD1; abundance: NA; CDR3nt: TGTGCCAGTAGTCCACAGGGGAGTAGCTATGGCTACACCTTC; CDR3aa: CASSPQGSSYGYTF
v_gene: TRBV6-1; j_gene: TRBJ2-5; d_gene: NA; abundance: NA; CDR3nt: TGTGCCAGCAGTGAAGCGTTTTCCGGACTACCTTATCAAGAGACCCAGTACTTC; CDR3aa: CASSEAFSGLPYQETQYF
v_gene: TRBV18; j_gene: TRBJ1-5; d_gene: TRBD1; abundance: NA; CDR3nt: TGTGCCAGCTCACCCTCAGGGGGTCATCAGCCCCAGCATTTT; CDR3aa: CASSPSGGHQPQHF
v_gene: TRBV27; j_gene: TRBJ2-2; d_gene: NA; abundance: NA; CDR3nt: TGTGCCAGCAGTTTAAGGGCAGCGAACACCGGGGAGCTGTTTTTT; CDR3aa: CASSLRAANTGELFF
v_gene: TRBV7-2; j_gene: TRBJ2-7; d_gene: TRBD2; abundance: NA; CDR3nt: TGTGCCAGCAGCTTAGCTCGGGTTGCGGGGGATTCCTACGAGCAGTACTTC; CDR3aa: CASSLARVAGDSYEQYF
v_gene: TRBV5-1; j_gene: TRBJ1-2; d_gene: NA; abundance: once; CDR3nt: TGCGCCAGCAGCTTAAACCCCGGGACCTATGGCTACACCTTC; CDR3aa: CASSLNPGTYGYTF
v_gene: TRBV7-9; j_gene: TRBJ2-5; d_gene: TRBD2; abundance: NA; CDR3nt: TGTGCCAGCAGCCCCCGGGGGAGGGACCACGAGACCCAGTACTTC; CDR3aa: CASSPRGRDHETQYF
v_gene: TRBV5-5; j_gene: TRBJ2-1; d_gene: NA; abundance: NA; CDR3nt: TGTGCCAGCAGCTTGGCCAGGAACAATGAGCAGTTCTTC; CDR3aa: CASSLARNNEQFF
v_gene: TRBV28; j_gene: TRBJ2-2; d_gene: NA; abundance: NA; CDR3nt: TGTGCCAGCAGTTTTCTGTGGGCCGGGGAGCTGTTTTTT; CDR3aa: CASSFLWAGELFF
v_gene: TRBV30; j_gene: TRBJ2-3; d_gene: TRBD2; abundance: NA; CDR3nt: TGTGCCTGGAATAATCTAGCGGGAGCTGGTACGCAGTATTTT; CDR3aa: CAWNNLAGAGTQYF
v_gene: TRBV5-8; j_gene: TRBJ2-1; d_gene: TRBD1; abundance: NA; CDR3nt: TGTGCCAGCAGCCCCGGGACAGGGTATGTTTATTTGCAGCAGTTCTTC; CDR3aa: CASSPGTGYVYLQQFF
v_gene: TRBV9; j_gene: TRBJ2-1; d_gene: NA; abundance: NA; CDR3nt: TGTGCCAGCAGCGTAGCGGGAGCCCCCTACAATGAGCAGTTCTTC; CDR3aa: CASSVAGAPYNEQFF
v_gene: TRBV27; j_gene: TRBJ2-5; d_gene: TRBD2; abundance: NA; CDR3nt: TGTGCCAGCAGTTTACGTAGCGGGAGCTCAGGGGAGACCCAGTACTTC; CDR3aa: CASSLRSGSSGETQYF
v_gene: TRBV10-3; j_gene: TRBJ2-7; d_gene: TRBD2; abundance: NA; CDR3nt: TGTGCCATCAGTGCCAGCGGGAGTTCCTACGAGCAGTACTTC; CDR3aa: CAISASGSSYEQYF
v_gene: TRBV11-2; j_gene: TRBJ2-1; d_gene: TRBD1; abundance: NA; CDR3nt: TGTGCCAGCAGCTATCGGACAGGATACAATGAGCAGTTCTTC; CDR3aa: CASSYRTGYNEQFF
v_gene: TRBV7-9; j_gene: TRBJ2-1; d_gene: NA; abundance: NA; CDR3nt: TGTGCCAGCAGCTTTTCGGGCGGGAAGATCGAGAATGAGCAGTTCTTC; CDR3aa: CASSFSGGKIENEQFF
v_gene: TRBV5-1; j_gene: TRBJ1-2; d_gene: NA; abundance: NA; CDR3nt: TGCGCCAGCAGCTTGCGCCGGGACACCTCATATGGCTACACCTTC; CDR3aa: CASSLRRDTSYGYTF
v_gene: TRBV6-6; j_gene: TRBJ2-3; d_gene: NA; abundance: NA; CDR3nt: TGTGCCAGCAGTTACGCCGATACGCAGTATTTT; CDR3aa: CASSYADTQYF
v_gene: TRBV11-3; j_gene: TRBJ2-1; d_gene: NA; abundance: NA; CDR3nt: TGTGCCAGCAGCTTAGGGCGCAGTAGGAGTGAGCAGTTCTTC; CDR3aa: CASSLGRSRSEQFF
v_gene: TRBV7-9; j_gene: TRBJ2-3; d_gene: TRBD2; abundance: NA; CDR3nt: TGTGCCAGCAGCTTATCGACTAGCGGATACACAGATACGCAGTATTTT; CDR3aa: CASSLSTSGYTDTQYF
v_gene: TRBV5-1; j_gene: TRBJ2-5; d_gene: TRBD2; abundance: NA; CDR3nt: TGCGCCAGCAGCCAGGGACTAGCGGGAGGGGAGACCCAGTACTTC; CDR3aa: CASSQGLAGGETQYF
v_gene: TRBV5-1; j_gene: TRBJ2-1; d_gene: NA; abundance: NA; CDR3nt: TGCGCCAGCAGCTTGGACGACCCCGCCTGGAATGAGCAGTTCTTC; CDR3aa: CASSLDDPAWNEQFF
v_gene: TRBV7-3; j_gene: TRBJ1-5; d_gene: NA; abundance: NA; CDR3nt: TGTGCCAGCAGCTTACGGCAAAATCAGCCCCAGCATTTT; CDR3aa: CASSLRQNQPQHF
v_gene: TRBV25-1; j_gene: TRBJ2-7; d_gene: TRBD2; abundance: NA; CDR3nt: TGTGCCAGCAGTTATACGGGAGGGGTCGAGCAGTACTTC; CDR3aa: CASSYTGGVEQYF
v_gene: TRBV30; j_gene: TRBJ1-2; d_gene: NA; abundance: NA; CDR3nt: TGTGCCTGGAGAGGGGCCGTTGGCTACACCTTC; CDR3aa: CAWRGAVGYTF
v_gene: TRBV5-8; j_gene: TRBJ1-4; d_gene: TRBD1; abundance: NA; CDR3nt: TGTGCCAGCAGCCCCGGGACAGGGCGGTTGCGGACTAATGAAAAACTGTTTTTT; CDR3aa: CASSPGTGRLRTNEKLFF
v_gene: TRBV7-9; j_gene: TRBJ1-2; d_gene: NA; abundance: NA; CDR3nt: TGTGCCAGCAGCCCCCCTGGCCAGGGGACCTATGGCTACACCTTC; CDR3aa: CASSPPGQGTYGYTF
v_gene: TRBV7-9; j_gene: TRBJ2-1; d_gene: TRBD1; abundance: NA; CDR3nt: TGTGCCAGCAGCAGGACAGGGGGCTCCTACAATGAGCAGTTCTTC; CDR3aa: CASSRTGGSYNEQFF
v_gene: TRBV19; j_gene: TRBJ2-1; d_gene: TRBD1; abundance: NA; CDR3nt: TGTGCCAGTAGTATCGACAGGGCTTACAGTAATGAGCAGTTCTTC; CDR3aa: CASSIDRAYSNEQFF
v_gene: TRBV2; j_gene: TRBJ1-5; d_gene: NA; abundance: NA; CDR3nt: TGTGCCAGCAGCCCGGGCTCCCTGCGGGGTCAGCCCCAGCATTTT; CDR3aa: CASSPGSLRGQPQHF
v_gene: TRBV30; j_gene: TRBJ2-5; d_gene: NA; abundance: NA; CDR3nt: TGTGCCTGTACGTCAGGACAGACAACCCAAGAGACCCAGTACTTC; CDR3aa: CACTSGQTTQETQYF
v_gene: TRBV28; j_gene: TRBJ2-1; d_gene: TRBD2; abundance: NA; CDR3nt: TGTGCCAGCAGGGCACTAGCGGGAGTGTTCTTC; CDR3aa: CASRALAGVFF
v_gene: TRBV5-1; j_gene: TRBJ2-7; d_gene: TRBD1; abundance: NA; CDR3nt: TGCGCCAGCAGCCCCGGGACAGGGCGCTACGAGCAGTACTTC; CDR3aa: CASSPGTGRYEQYF
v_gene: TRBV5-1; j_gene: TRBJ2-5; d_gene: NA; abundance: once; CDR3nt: TGCGCCAGCAGCTTGGAATCGACCCAGTACTTC; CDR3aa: CASSLESTQYF
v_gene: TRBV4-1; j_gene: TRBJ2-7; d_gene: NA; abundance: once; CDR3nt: TGCGCCAGCAGCCAAGACGAGTCCTACGAGCAGTACTTC; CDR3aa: CASSQDESYEQYF
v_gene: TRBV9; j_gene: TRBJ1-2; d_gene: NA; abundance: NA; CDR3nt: TGTGCCAGCAGCGCGCTGGGGGGCTATGGCTACACCTTC; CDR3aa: CASSALGGYGYTF
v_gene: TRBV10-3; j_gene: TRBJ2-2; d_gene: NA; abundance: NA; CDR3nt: TGTGCCATCAGTGCGGTCGAGCCCGGGGAGCTGTTTTTT; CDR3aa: CAISAVEPGELFF
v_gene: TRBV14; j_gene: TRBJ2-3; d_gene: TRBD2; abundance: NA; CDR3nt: TGTGCCAGCAGCGAACTTTTAGCGGGAGGAAGGGCAGATACGCAGTATTTT; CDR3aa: CASSELLAGGRADTQYF
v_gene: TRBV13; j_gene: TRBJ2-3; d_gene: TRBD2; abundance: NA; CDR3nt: TGTGCCAGCAGCTTACGATCGGGAGGGACCACAGATACGCAGTATTTT; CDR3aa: CASSLRSGGTTDTQYF
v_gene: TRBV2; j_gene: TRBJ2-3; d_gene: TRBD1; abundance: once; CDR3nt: TGTGCCAGCAGTCTGGACAGGAGCACAGATACGCAGTATTTT; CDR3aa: CASSLDRSTDTQYF
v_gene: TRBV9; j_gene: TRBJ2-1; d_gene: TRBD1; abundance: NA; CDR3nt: TGTGCCAGCAGTGGAGGACAGGCCTACAATGAGCAGTTCTTC; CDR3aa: CASSGGQAYNEQFF
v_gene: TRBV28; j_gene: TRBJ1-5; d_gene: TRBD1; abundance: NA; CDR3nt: TGTGCCAGCAGTTTAACCCCCCACAGGGGGGATCAGCCCCAGCATTTT; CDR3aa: CASSLTPHRGDQPQHF
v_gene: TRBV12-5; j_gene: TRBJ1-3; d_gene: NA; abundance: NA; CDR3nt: TGTGCTAGTGGTTTGATTGCCGGGGGGTTACGAAACACCATATATTTT; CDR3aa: CASGLIAGGLRNTIYF
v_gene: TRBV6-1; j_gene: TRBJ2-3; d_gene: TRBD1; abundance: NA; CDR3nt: TGTGCCAGCAGTGATCGGTTGACAGGGACAAACACAGATACGCAGTATTTT; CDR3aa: CASSDRLTGTNTDTQYF
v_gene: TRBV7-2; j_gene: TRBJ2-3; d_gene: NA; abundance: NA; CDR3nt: TGTGCCAGCAGCTTATGGGAGACAGATACGCAGTATTTT; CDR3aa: CASSLWETDTQYF
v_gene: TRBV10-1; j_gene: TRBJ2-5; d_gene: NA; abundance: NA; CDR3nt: TGCGCCAGCAGTGCCGTCAAAGGGCAACAAGAGACCCAGTACTTC; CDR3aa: CASSAVKGQQETQYF
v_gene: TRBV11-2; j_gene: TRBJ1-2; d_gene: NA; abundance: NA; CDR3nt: TGTGCCAGCAGCTTGAGGAGCGGGGGGGCGCGCGGCTACACCTTC; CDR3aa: CASSLRSGGARGYTF
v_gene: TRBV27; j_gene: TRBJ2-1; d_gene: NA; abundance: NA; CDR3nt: TGTGCCAGCAGTCTAAAGCTCAATGAGCAGTTCTTC; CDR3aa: CASSLKLNEQFF
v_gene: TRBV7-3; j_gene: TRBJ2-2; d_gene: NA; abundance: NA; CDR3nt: TGTGCCAGCAGCTTGGTGGACACCGGGGAGCTGTTTTTT; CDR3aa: CASSLVDTGELFF
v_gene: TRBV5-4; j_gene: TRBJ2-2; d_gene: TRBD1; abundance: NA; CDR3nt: TGTGCCAGCAGCGGAACGCCGGGACAGGGGGTCGTGACCGGGGAGCTGTTTTTT; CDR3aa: CASSGTPGQGVVTGELFF
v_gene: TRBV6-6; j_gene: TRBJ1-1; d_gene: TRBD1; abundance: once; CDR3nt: TGTGCCAGCAGTACCAGGGGGACCCTAGGTCCTGAAGCTTTCTTT; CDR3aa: CASSTRGTLGPEAFF
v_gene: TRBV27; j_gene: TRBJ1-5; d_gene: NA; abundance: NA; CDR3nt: TGTGCCAGCAGAGCGGACATATATAGCAATCAGCCCCAGCATTTT; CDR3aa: CASRADIYSNQPQHF
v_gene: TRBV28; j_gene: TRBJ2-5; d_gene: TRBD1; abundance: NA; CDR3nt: TGTGCCAGCAGTCCCCACACAGGGGGCGGAAAGGAGACCCAGTACTTC; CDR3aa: CASSPHTGGGKETQYF